Listed below are T cell receptor beta chains from one sample, sequenced in a study of shared clonotypes between healthy human individuals. Assay used: immunoSEQ multiplex PCR; TCRdb lists only in-frame clones, some missing. The sample consists of 2 million to 2.5 million clones, 85% to 95% of them appearing once. The source material was naive CD4+ T cells from PBMCs. The origin of the receptors is a young man in good health. Some clones in this sample may be carry-over from other donors' samples. CDR3s include the opening cysteine and the closing phenylalanine or tryptophan. The order of the fields is D gene, J gene, V gene, clone size, CDR3 protein, CDR3 DNA. D genes are given only for firm matches. Clone size is stated in some rows and not others, as once, few, many or a class when expanded.

D: -; J: TRBJ1-2; V: TRBV5-6; size: -; CDR3: CASSLTEKAFYGYTF; DNA: TGTGCCAGCAGCTTGACAGAGAAAGCCTTCTATGGCTACACCTTC
D: TRBD1; J: TRBJ1-5; V: TRBV28; size: -; CDR3: CASSLPTTGGNQPQHF; DNA: TGTGCCAGCAGCTTACCAACCACAGGGGGGAATCAGCCCCAGCATTTT
D: -; J: TRBJ2-2; V: TRBV7-3; size: -; CDR3: CASSLRAAGELFF; DNA: TGTGCCAGCAGCTTAAGGGCTGCCGGGGAGCTGTTTTTT
D: -; J: TRBJ2-5; V: TRBV11-2; size: once; CDR3: CASSLEVETQYF; DNA: TGTGCCAGCAGCTTAGAGGTCGAGACCCAGTACTTC
D: -; J: TRBJ1-1; V: TRBV6-1; size: -; CDR3: CASSVRGRVNTEAFF; DNA: TGTGCCAGCAGTGTTCGGGGACGCGTGAACACTGAAGCTTTCTTT
D: TRBD2; J: TRBJ2-1; V: TRBV7-6; size: -; CDR3: CASSPLAGESYNEQFF; DNA: TGTGCCAGCAGCCCGCTAGCGGGAGAGTCCTACAATGAGCAGTTCTTC
D: -; J: TRBJ2-7; V: TRBV7-2; size: -; CDR3: CASSLVRASLEQYF; DNA: TGTGCCAGCAGCTTAGTGAGGGCGTCCCTCGAGCAGTACTTC
D: -; J: TRBJ2-5; V: TRBV11-2; size: -; CDR3: CASSFTGYPQETQYF; DNA: TGTGCCAGCAGCTTTACTGGTTACCCGCAAGAGACCCAGTACTTC
D: -; J: TRBJ2-1; V: TRBV6-5; size: -; CDR3: CASSYSTVNNEQFF; DNA: TGTGCCAGCAGTTACTCGACGGTCAACAATGAGCAGTTCTTC
D: -; J: TRBJ2-2; V: TRBV7-6; size: -; CDR3: CASSLVESGELFF; DNA: TGTGCCAGCAGCTTGGTTGAGTCCGGGGAGCTGTTTTTT
D: -; J: TRBJ1-3; V: TRBV5-8; size: -; CDR3: CASSSGFSGNTIYF; DNA: TGTGCCAGCAGCTCAGGTTTTTCTGGAAACACCATATATTTT
D: TRBD2; J: TRBJ2-7; V: TRBV18; size: -; CDR3: CASSQALAGVGEQYF; DNA: TGTGCCAGCTCACAGGCACTAGCGGGAGTTGGGGAGCAGTACTTC
D: -; J: TRBJ2-3; V: TRBV28; size: -; CDR3: CASSPPGGADTQYF; DNA: TGTGCCAGCAGCCCCCCCGGAGGGGCAGATACGCAGTATTTT
D: TRBD2; J: TRBJ2-1; V: TRBV5-4; size: -; CDR3: CASSLGTSADEQFF; DNA: TGTGCCAGCAGCTTGGGAACTAGCGCAGATGAGCAGTTCTTC
D: -; J: TRBJ2-5; V: TRBV7-9; size: once; CDR3: CASSLGTGKETQYF; DNA: TGTGCCAGCAGCTTAGGAACAGGGAAAGAGACCCAGTACTTC
D: -; J: TRBJ1-2; V: TRBV21-1; size: -; CDR3: CASSQDRVINGYTF; DNA: TGTGCCAGCAGCCAGGACAGGGTTATTAATGGCTACACCTTC